This entry lists 4 T cell receptor beta chains sequenced from one sample in a study of cytomegalovirus exposure and HLA in healthy donors. Primers for the PCR totalled 60 Vbeta and 13 Jbeta. Assay: immunoSEQ multiplex PCR; the TCRdb copy retains only in-frame clones and omits some. The table lists around 140,000 clones, about 83% of them singletons. Sequencing was carried out using PBMCs. The receptor set was obtained from a man aged 35-49 years in good health and CMV-seropositive.

This rearrangement joins TRBV7-3 to TRBJ2-1; D is possibly TRBD2 (6 bases). There are 13 residues in the CDR3. Germline values: CDR1 SGHTA, CDR2 FQGTGA. V dropped 3 bases and J dropped 6 bases, with 9 bases sitting between them. CDR3 sequence reads: CASSFDGGNEQFF. The CDR3 DNA reads as TGTGCCAGCAGCTTCGACGGGGGCAATGAGCAGTTCTTC.

This rearrangement joins TRBV14 to TRBJ2-3, with a possible D match to TRBD2 (6 bases). Germline V gives CDR1 SGHDN, CDR2 FVKESK. CDR3 length: 16 residues. The V gene lost 5 bases and the J gene lost 3 bases, with 18 bases spanning the gap. The DNA of the CDR3 is TGTGCCAGCAGCGCCCTGGGAGCGGGTTGGACAGATACGCAGTATTTT. Its protein is CASSALGAGWTDTQYF.

The V and J genes are TRBV18 and TRBJ2-1; a weak D match, TRBD1 (5 bases). CDR1 is KGHSH, CDR2 LQKENI, per germline. The CDR3 spans 12 residues. V lost 2 bases to trimming and J lost 6 bases, with 5 bases between them. For the CDR3, the DNA is TGTGCCAGCTCACCAGGGGCCAATGAGCAGTTCTTC. This sequence encodes CASSPGANEQFF.

This chain connects TRBV6-1 to TRBJ2-3, with 10 positions matching TRBD2. Germline values: CDR1 MNHNS, CDR2 SASEGT. CDR3 length: 16 residues. J was trimmed by 2 bases and V by 1 base; bases with no gene match: 3. The CDR3 loop is CASSEELAGYTDTQYF. CDR3 nucleotide sequence: TGTGCCAGCAGTGAAGAACTAGCGGGATACACAGATACGCAGTATTTT.